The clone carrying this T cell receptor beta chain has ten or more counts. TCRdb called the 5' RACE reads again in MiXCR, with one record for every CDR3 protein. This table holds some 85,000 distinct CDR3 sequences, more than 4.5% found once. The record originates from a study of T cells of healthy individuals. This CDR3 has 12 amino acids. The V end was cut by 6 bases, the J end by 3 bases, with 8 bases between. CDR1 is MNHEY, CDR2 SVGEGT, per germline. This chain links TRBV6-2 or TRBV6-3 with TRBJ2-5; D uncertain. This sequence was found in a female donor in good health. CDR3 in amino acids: CASRRLEETQYF. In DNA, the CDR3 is TGTGCCAGCAGAAGGCTTGAAGAGACCCAGTACTTC.